One and the same sample provided the 8 T cell receptor beta chains below, sequenced in a study of STAT3 mutations in large granular lymphocyte leukemia. Findings and limits, study-wide: Every T-cell large granular lymphocyte leukemia patient had at least one immunodominant TCR beta clonotype.

What these receptors recognize is not known. The assay was immunoSEQ multiplex PCR, and TCRdb's table has in-frame clones only and misses some. The table shows tens of thousands of clones, with less than 95% occurring only once. Sample: peripheral blood mononuclear cells. The receptors were sampled from a man aged 40-49 years with T-cell large granular lymphocyte leukemia. Some clones in this sample may be carry-over from other donors' samples.

The chain recombines TRBV19 with TRBJ1-1; no reliable D call. There are 13 residues in the CDR3. V lost 7 bases, J lost 1 base, and 10 bases lay in between. Germline CDR1 LNHDA, CDR2 SQIVND (reference sequence). CDR3 in amino acids: CASIEGTNTEAFF. The CDR3 region has the DNA TGTGCCAGTATCGAGGGTACGAACACTGAAGCTTTCTTT.

The chain joins TRBV7-6 to TRBJ2-1; TRBD1 is a possible D gene (6 bases). The CDR3 runs to 15 residues. Germline CDR1 is SGHVS and CDR2 is FNYEAQ. V was cut by 5 bases and J by 0 bases, with 11 bases left in between. The CDR3 reads CASSRTESSYNEQFF. CDR3 DNA sequence: TGTGCCAGCAGCCGGACAGAGAGCTCCTACAATGAGCAGTTCTTC.

The genes are TRBV19 and TRBJ2-2; 9 nucleotides match TRBD1. Germline V lookup: CDR1 LNHDA, CDR2 SQIVND (reference sequence). V shed 6 bases, J shed 4 bases, and the junction held 12 bases outside the gene matches. The CDR3 has 17 amino acids. CDR3 DNA: TGTGCCAGTAGCATGGACAGGGGAAGTATCCTCACCGGGGAGCTGTTTTTT. This translates into CASSMDRGSILTGELFF.

The CDR3: CASSSPGADTQYF. In DNA, the CDR3 is TGTGCCAGCAGCTCCCCGGGGGCAGATACGCAGTATTTT. The chain is built from TRBV7-2 and TRBJ2-3; D perhaps matches TRBD2 (6 bases). V was clipped by 4 bases and J by 4 bases, with 9 bases between them. The germline CDR1 and CDR2 sequences are SGHTA and FQGNSA. The CDR3 has 13 amino acids. Looking up the rest from reference TRBV7-2 and TRBJ2-3 gives the full variable domain: GAGVSQSPSNKVTEKGKDVELRCDPISGHTALYWYRQSLGQGLEFLIYFQGNSAPDKSGLPSDRFSAERTGGSVSTLTIQRTQQEDSAVYLCASSSPGADTQYFGPGTRLTVL.

The chain uses TRBV7-9 and TRBJ2-7; the D gene is possibly TRBD2 (6 bases). CDR1 is SEHNR and CDR2 is FQNEAQ in the germline V gene (reference sequence). This CDR3 contains 14 residues. V lost 2 bases to trimming and J lost 9 bases, with 17 bases between them. CDR3 bases: TGTGCCAGCAGCTTAAGGGACGTCCCGCGGGGGCAGTACTTC. This codes for CASSLRDVPRGQYF.

V usage is TRBV29-1 and J usage is TRBJ1-5, with 8 nucleotides matching TRBD1. The germline CDR1 and CDR2 sequences are SQVTM and ANQGSEA. The CDR3 sequence is 13 residues long. V gave up 4 bases and J gave up 4 bases; unmatched junction bases: 3. The CDR3 nucleotides are TGCAGCGTTGGACAGGGGAGAAATCAGCCCCAGCATTTT. As protein: CSVGQGRNQPQHF.

J is TRBJ2-5 and V is TRBV12-2; the DNA was not used to check the table's D call, TRBD2. TRBV12-2 is a pseudogene. The CDR3 is made up of 18 amino acids. The CDR3 protein is CASRLAGLAGPKQETQYF. The CDR3 bases are TGTGCAAGTCGCTTAGCGGGACTAGCGGGGCCTAAACAAGAGACCCAGTACTTC.

This CDR3 reads CASSLLGGSGSSGNTIYF. As DNA, the CDR3 is TGTGCCAGCAGCTTGCTTGGCGGTTCAGGGTCCTCTGGAAACACCATATATTTT. V is TRBV5-6 and J is TRBJ1-3; a possible D gene is TRBD1 (5 bases). Trimming stripped 1 base from V and 0 bases from J, with 17 bases between. CDR1 is SGHDT and CDR2 is YYEEEE in the germline V gene. The CDR3 covers 18 residues. The variable domain in full, with the rest retrieved from reference TRBV5-6 and TRBJ1-3, is DAGVTQSPTHLIKTRGQQVTLRCSPKSGHDTVSWYQQALGQGPQFIFQYYEEEERQRGNFPDRFSGHQFPNYSSELNVNALLLGDSALYLCASSLLGGSGSSGNTIYFGEGSWLTVV.